This TCR beta chain was recovered during a study of T-cell reconstitution after alpha-beta-depleted transplantation in children. General study points: T cells produced anew were the main source of T-cell counts and diversity one year after transplant. Several hundred expanded graft clones reportedly were the source of alpha-beta T cells about two months after transplant.

Only a few counts were recorded for this clonotype. Antigen: not known. TCRbeta library construction was performed incorporating unique molecular identifiers. TCRdb ran MiXCR on the PCR reads and lists one entry per CDR3 protein. Of 600,000 or so distinct CDR3 sequences listed, 23% are singletons. This clonotype was obtained from a boy younger than two who had a stem cell transplant for acute myeloid leukemia, so the T cells may come from the graft donor. Here the sequenced sample was PBMCs, mostly from graft donor cells, taken 360 days after TCRalphabeta/CD19-depleted stem cell transplant.

The CDR3 DNA sequence: TGTGCCAGCAGTTACACTCCGGGACAGGACGTGAACATTCAGTACTTC. As protein: CASSYTPGQDVNIQYF. The chain combines TRBV6-8 with TRBJ2-4; TRBD1 agrees at 8 bases. V shed 2 bases, J shed 7 bases, and the junction held 10 bases outside the gene matches. The germline CDR1 and CDR2 sequences are MNHGY and SAAAGT. The CDR3 has 16 residues.